This passage covers 21 T cell receptor beta chains from one sample sequenced in a study of response to subunit inactivated influenza vaccine. TCRdb itself ran the RT-PCR reads through MiXCR, one entry per CDR3 protein. The table lists hundreds of thousands of distinct CDR3 sequences, 15% to 18% of them singletons. The specimen was PBMCs from blood, collected 11 to 12 days after vaccination. These receptors were collected from a man in his fifties who received an inactivated influenza vaccine.

This clonotype turned up a few times. The chain recombines TRBV4-3 with TRBJ2-7; no clear D gene. V was cut by 0 bases and J by 2 bases, with 11 bases left in between. The CDR3 extends over 15 amino acids. CDR1 is LGHNA and CDR2 is YSLEER in the germline V gene. The chain's CDR3 is CASSQDPRSTYEQYF. DNA for the CDR3: TGCGCCAGCAGCCAAGATCCCAGGAGTACCTACGAGCAGTACTTC.

This clonotype was observed once. The J gene is TRBJ2-7, the V gene TRBV20-1; D may match TRBD1 or TRBD2 (6 bases each). The CDR3 is made up of 14 amino acids. Looked up from germline, CDR1 is DFQATT and CDR2 is SNEGSKA (reference sequence). CDR3 nucleotide sequence: TGCAGAGCCCAAAAAGTCGGGGGCCGCTACGAGCAGTACTTC. It specifies CRAQKVGGRYEQYF.

This clonotype was seen a handful of times. Compared with germline, one end of the junction differs, possibly owing to a read error. V is TRBV7-9 and J is TRBJ2-1; D might be TRBD1 or TRBD2, each matching 5 bases. CDR3 length: 13 amino acids. Germline CDR1 is SEHNR and CDR2 is FQNEAQ (reference sequence). The CDR3: CASRGRADNEQFF. CDR3 DNA sequence: TGTGCCAGCAGGGGACGGGCAGACAACGAGCAGTTCTTC.

The gene calls are TRBV29-1 and TRBJ2-3, with 12 bases lining up with TRBD1. CDR1 and CDR2 from the germline V gene are SQVTM and ANQGSEA. The CDR3 has 13 residues. V shed 3 bases, J shed 7 bases, and the junction held 2 bases outside the gene matches. The CDR3 DNA reads TGCAGCGTTGAGGGACAGGGGGCTTATACGCAGTATTTT. Amino acids: CSVEGQGAYTQYF.

The chain is built from TRBV20-1 and TRBJ2-5; 7 bases agree with TRBD2. J gave up 5 bases and V 3 bases, and 12 bases lay outside the gene matches. Germline values: CDR1 DFQATT, CDR2 SNEGSKA (reference sequence). The CDR3 spans 15 residues. Written as DNA, the CDR3 is TGCAGTGCTAGTGGGGGAGGGAGGCCCCGGGAGACCCAGTACTTC. This codes for CSASGGGRPRETQYF.

The chain joins TRBV7-8 to TRBJ2-2; D is perhaps TRBD2 (7 bases). Germline CDR1 is SGHVS and CDR2 is FQNEAQ. V lost 3 bases, J lost 8 bases, and 19 bases lay in between. The CDR3 loop spans 16 amino acids. The CDR3 sequence is CASSFRAGAYGGELFF. Here the CDR3 DNA reads TGTGCCAGCAGCTTTCGGGCGGGGGCCTACGGGGGGGAGCTGTTTTTT.

This clonotype was recorded a few times. The gene calls are TRBV20-1 and TRBJ1-5, with TRBD1 as a possible D gene (5 bases). CDR1 and CDR2 (germline): DFQATT, SNEGSKA (reference sequence). The CDR3 extends over 13 amino acids. Trimming cost V 0 bases and J 12 bases, with 15 bases left between them. CDR3 amino acids: CSARDSGHSVQHF. The CDR3 region has the DNA TGCAGTGCTAGAGATTCAGGACACTCAGTCCAGCATTTT.

This clonotype was seen repeatedly, ten times or more. J is TRBJ2-7 and V is TRBV4-3, with D possibly matching TRBD1 (6 bases). CDR1 is LGHNA and CDR2 is YSLEER in the germline V gene. The V end was cut by 1 base, the J end by 0 bases, with 13 bases between. The CDR3 spans 16 residues. The CDR3, as DNA: TGCGCCAGCAGCCAAGTCTCAGGGGCCCACTCCTACGAGCAGTACTTC. Translation gives CASSQVSGAHSYEQYF.

Points on this clonotype: At one of its ends the junction is not consistent with the germline gene, which may arise from a read error. The chain has TRBV7-3 and TRBJ2-1; D call uncertain. This CDR3 region has 13 residues. Germline V lookup: CDR1 SGHTA, CDR2 FQGTGA. The CDR3 coding sequence is TGTGCCAGCAGCTTATCCTCCGACAATGAGCAGTTCTTC. This encodes CASSLSSDNEQFF.

This clonotype was counted only a few times. The rearrangement joins TRBV20-1 to TRBJ2-7, with 7 bases identical to TRBD1. This CDR3 region has 14 residues. Unmatched junction bases numbered 7, after V lost 2 bases and J lost 3 bases. In germline, CDR1 is DFQATT, CDR2 SNEGSKA (reference sequence). CDR3 amino acids: CSARRPSGGYEQYF. CDR3 in DNA: TGCAGTGCTAGAAGGCCGTCAGGGGGCTACGAGCAGTACTTC.

Only a few counts were recorded for this clonotype. The V gene is TRBV6-2 or TRBV6-3, the J gene TRBJ2-2; the D is unclear. CDR1 and CDR2 (germline): MNHEY, SVGEGT. The ends were cut back, 6 bases at V and 4 bases at J, with 15 bases in the middle. This CDR3 spans 15 amino acids. This chain's CDR3 is CASSRGELRTGELFF. CDR3 bases: TGTGCCAGCAGCCGCGGTGAGCTTCGCACCGGGGAGCTGTTTTTT.

This clonotype occurred many times. The chain joins TRBV19 to TRBJ2-5, with 9 bases lining up with TRBD1. The CDR3 is 14 amino acids. V lost 5 bases, J lost 5 bases, and 6 bases stayed unmatched. Germline-derived CDR1 and CDR2 are LNHDA and SQIVND (reference sequence). The CDR3 bases are TGTGCCAGTAGTCCCGGGACAGGGCGTGAGACCCAGTACTTC. This translates into CASSPGTGRETQYF.

V gene TRBV14 combines with J gene TRBJ1-2; TRBD1 might be the D (6 bases). Trimming took off 1 base at V and 12 bases at J, with 12 bases between the two ends. Germline loops: CDR1 SGHDN, CDR2 FVKESK. The CDR3 consists of 12 residues. CDR3 coding DNA: TGTGCCAGCAGCCAAGGTACAGGGTATGACACCTTC. Translated: CASSQGTGYDTF.

The rearrangement joins TRBV11-2 to TRBJ2-5; 10 bases agree with TRBD2. Germline V gene lookup returns CDR1 SGHAT and CDR2 FQNNGV. The CDR3 is made up of 19 amino acids. J gave up 2 bases and V 0 bases, and 12 bases lay outside the gene matches. CDR3 sequence: CASSLDHLSGTSVQETQYF. The CDR3 DNA reads TGTGCCAGCAGCTTAGACCATCTTTCCGGGACTAGCGTACAAGAGACCCAGTACTTC.

In its sample, this clonotype was seen a few times. The CDR3 loop reads CASSDQVIRYNEQFF. The CDR3 DNA is TGCGCCAGCAGCGATCAGGTAATTCGCTACAATGAGCAGTTCTTC. The chain is built from TRBV4-3 and TRBJ2-1; D is undetermined. Germline CDR1 reads LGHNA; CDR2 reads YSLEER. Deletions cut 5 bases from V and 3 bases from J, with 14 bases between. This CDR3 has 15 amino acids.

V gene TRBV6-5 combines with J gene TRBJ2-3, with 7 bases identical to TRBD2. The CDR3 is 16 residues long. Germline assignment: CDR1 MNHEY and CDR2 SVGAGI. The ends lost 3 bases at V and 3 bases at J; junction bases unmatched: 9. In DNA form, the CDR3 reads TGTGCCAGCAGTTATAGTCTAGCGGTGGGGACAGATACGCAGTATTTT. The encoded protein is CASSYSLAVGTDTQYF.

This clonotype was counted a few times. This sequence joins TRBV7-2 and TRBJ2-3, with TRBD2 matching 12 bases. The CDR3 is 17 amino acids. Germline V lookup: CDR1 SGHTA, CDR2 FQGNSA. Trimming at V came to 5 bases and at J to 2 bases, leaving 8 bases not matched to a gene. The DNA for the CDR3 is TGTGCCAGCAGCCAAGGACTAGCGGGGACGCACACAGATACGCAGTATTTT. This codes for CASSQGLAGTHTDTQYF.

The genes are TRBV2 and TRBJ2-7, with D maybe TRBD1 (6 bases). V gave up 7 bases and J gave up 5 bases, with 12 bases separating them. This CDR3 spans 12 amino acids. CDR1 is SNHLY, CDR2 FYNNEI, per germline. CDR3 nucleotides: TGTGCCAGCATACGACAGGCCCACGAGCAGTACTTC. Its translation is CASIRQAHEQYF.

This chain uses TRBV29-1 with TRBJ2-7, with no clear D. Looked up from germline, CDR1 is SQVTM and CDR2 is ANQGSEA. V shed 6 bases and J shed 0 bases, with 18 bases lying between them. The CDR3 length is 15 residues. The CDR3 loop reads CSVLAPGRSSYEQYF. The CDR3 DNA is TGCAGCGTCCTTGCACCCGGCAGAAGCTCCTACGAGCAGTACTTC.

This clonotype came up a few times. The chain joins TRBV7-9 to TRBJ1-2; D is unclear. Trimming shortened V by 1 base and J by 6 bases, and 12 bases separated the two germline ends. CDR1 and CDR2 (germline): SEHNR, FQNEAQ (reference sequence). The CDR3 runs to 14 residues. Here the CDR3 DNA reads TGTGCCAGCAGCTTAGAGTCCCGTGGAAATGGCTACACCTTC. Translating gives CASSLESRGNGYTF.

CDR3 coding DNA: TGTGCCAGCAGCTCAACAAGGGTTATACTCTCTGGGGCCAACGTCCTGACTTTC. As protein: CASSSTRVILSGANVLTF. The genes are TRBV11-1 and TRBJ2-6; D remains ambiguous. Trimming removed 4 bases at V and 0 bases at J, with 16 bases between. This CDR3 region has 18 residues. Germline values: CDR1 SGHAT, CDR2 FQDESV (reference sequence).